This T cell receptor (beta chain) was sequenced in a study of Ad26.COV2.S vaccination and SARS-CoV-2 variants. For the study at large: The vaccine Ad26.COV2.S was put into the muscle once, or twice with 56 days between. Study-wide points: Placebo and vaccine recipients had non-spike TCR breadth that was similar. TCR breadth and depth estimates may have understated total T cell responses.

The treatment here: around 19 received Ad26.COV2.S at low or high dose, single or two shots; about 5 received placebo; per-sample allocation not given. Day 63 after the first injection of vaccine or placebo was the sampling time. Using immunoSEQ multiplex PCR, the repertoire was profiled, and TCRdb retains in-frame clones only, with some absent. The sample carries 350,000 to 450,000 clones, roughly 81% recorded once. Regarding this clone: Its antigen remains unidentified.

The CDR3 extends over 16 amino acids. Germline loops: CDR1 SQVTM, CDR2 ANQGSEA. The V end was cut by 6 bases, the J end by 4 bases, with 24 bases between. The clonotype originates from a person aged 18 to 65 who received the Ad26.COV2.S COVID-19 vaccine or a placebo. V usage is TRBV29-1 and J usage is TRBJ1-2; maybe TRBD1 (6 bases). The source was peripheral blood, collected in a trial of Ad26.COV2.S vaccine versus placebo. CDR3 nucleotides: TGCAGCGTCCGTCTCACCCGCGTAGGGGGGGCCTATGGCTACACCTTC. Amino acids: CSVRLTRVGGAYGYTF. Combining the CDR3 with reference TRBV29-1 and TRBJ1-2 gives the whole variable domain SAVISQKPSRDICQRGTSLTIQCQVDSQVTMMFWYRQQPGQSLTLIATANQGSEATYESGFVIDKFPISRPNLTFSTLTVSNMSPEDSSIYLCSVRLTRVGGAYGYTFGSGTRLTVV.